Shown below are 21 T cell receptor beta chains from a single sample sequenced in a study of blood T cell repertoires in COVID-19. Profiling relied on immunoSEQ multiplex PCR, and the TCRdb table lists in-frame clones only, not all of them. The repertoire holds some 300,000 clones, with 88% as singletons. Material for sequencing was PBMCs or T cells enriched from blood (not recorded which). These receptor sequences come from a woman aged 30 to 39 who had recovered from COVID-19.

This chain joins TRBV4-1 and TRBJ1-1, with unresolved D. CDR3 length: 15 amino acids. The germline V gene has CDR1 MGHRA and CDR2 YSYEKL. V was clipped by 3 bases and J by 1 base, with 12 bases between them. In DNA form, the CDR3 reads TGCGCCAGCAGCCACGGCCTCGGGGAGAACACTGAAGCTTTCTTT. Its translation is CASSHGLGENTEAFF.

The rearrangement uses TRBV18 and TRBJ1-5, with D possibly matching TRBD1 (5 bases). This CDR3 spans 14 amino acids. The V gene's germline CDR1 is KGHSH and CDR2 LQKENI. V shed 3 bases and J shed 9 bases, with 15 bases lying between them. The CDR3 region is CASSPGGAEGPQHF. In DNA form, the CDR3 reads TGTGCCAGCTCACCGGGCGGGGCCGAAGGGCCCCAGCATTTT.

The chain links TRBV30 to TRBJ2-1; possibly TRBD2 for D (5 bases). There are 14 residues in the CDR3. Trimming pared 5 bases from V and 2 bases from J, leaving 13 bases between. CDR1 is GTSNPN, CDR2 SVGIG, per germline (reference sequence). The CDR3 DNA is TGTGCCTGGGACGTAAGCGGCACCTACAATGAGCAGTTCTTC. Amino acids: CAWDVSGTYNEQFF.

The CDR3: CASSFPSLAASTDTQYF. The CDR3 DNA reads TGTGCCAGCAGCTTTCCTTCACTAGCGGCTAGCACAGATACGCAGTATTTT. The rearrangement uses TRBV13 and TRBJ2-3, with 8 bases matching TRBD2. Trimming removed 3 bases from V and 0 bases from J; junction bases left unmatched: 8. Per germline, CDR1 PRHDT and CDR2 FYEKMQ (reference sequence). This CDR3 spans 17 amino acids.

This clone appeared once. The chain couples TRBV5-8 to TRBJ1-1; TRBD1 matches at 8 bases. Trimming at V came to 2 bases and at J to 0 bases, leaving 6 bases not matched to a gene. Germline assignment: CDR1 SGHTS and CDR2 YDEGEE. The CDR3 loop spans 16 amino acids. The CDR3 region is CASSFRGPLLNTEAFF. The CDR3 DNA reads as TGTGCCAGCAGCTTCAGGGGGCCGCTCCTGAACACTGAAGCTTTCTTT.

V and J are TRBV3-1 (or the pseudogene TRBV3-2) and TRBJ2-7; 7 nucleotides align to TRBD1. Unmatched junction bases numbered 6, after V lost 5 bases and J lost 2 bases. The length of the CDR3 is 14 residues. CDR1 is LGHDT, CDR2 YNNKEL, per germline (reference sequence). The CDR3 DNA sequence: TGTGCCAGCAGCATCGACAGGGCTCCCTACGAGCAGTACTTC. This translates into CASSIDRAPYEQYF.

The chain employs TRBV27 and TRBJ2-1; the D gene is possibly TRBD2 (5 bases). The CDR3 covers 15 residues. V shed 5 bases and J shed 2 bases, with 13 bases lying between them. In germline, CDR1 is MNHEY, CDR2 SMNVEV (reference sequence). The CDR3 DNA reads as TGTGCCAGCAGTGGGTTGCTCGGGGCCTACAATGAGCAGTTCTTC. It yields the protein CASSGLLGAYNEQFF.

As DNA, the CDR3 is TGCGCCAGCCGGACTAGCGGGACCTTCTACGAGCAGTACTTC. Its protein product is CASRTSGTFYEQYF. The chain uses TRBV10-2 and TRBJ2-7; 12 nucleotides align to TRBD2. Unmatched junction bases numbered 5, after V lost 8 bases and J lost 3 bases. The CDR3 extends over 14 amino acids. Germline lookup yields CDR1 WSHSY and CDR2 SAAADI.

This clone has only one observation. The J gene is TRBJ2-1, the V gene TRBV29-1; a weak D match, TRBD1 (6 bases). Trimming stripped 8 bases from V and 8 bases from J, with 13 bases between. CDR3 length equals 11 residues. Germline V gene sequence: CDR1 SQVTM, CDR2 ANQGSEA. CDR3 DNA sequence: TGCAGCTCGACAGGTGGGCATGAGCAGTTCTTC. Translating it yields CSSTGGHEQFF.

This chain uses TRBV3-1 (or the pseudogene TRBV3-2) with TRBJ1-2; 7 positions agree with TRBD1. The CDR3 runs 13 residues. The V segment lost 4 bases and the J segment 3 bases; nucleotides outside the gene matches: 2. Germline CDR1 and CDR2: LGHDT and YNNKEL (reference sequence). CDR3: CASSPGGYYGYTF. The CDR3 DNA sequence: TGTGCCAGCAGCCCAGGGGGATACTATGGCTACACCTTC.

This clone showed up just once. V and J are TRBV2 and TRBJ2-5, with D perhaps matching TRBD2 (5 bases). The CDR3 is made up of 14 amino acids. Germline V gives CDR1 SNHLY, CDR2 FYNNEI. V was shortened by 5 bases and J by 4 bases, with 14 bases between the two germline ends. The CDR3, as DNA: TGTGCCAGCAGTCGGGGATTCGATCGAGAGACCCAGTACTTC. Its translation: CASSRGFDRETQYF.

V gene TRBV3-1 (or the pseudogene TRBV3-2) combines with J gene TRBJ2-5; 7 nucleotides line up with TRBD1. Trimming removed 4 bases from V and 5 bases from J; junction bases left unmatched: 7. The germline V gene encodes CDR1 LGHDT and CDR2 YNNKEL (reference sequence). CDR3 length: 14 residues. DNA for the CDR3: TGTGCCAGCAGCCCCTTGGGCAGGGGGGAGACCCAGTACTTC. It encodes CASSPLGRGETQYF.

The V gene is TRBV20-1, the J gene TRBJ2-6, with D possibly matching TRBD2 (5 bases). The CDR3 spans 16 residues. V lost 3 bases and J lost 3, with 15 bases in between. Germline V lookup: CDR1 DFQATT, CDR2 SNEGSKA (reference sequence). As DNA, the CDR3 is TGCAGTGCTAGTATGGGAGCGATTTATGGGGCCAACGTCCTGACTTTC. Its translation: CSASMGAIYGANVLTF.

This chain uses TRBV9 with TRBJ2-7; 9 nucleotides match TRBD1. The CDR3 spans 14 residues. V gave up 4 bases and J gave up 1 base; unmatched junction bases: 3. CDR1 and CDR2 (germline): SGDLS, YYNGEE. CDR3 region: CASSQTGGSYEQYF. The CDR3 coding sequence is TGTGCCAGCAGCCAGACAGGGGGGTCCTACGAGCAGTACTTC.

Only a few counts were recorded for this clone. This CDR3 reads CASSPAPSTDTQYF. The CDR3, as DNA: TGTGCCAGCTCACCAGCGCCTAGCACAGATACGCAGTATTTT. The V and J genes are TRBV18 and TRBJ2-3; D unclear. V dropped 2 bases and J dropped 0 bases, with 6 bases sitting between them. CDR3 length equals 14 residues. Germline lookup yields CDR1 KGHSH and CDR2 LQKENI.

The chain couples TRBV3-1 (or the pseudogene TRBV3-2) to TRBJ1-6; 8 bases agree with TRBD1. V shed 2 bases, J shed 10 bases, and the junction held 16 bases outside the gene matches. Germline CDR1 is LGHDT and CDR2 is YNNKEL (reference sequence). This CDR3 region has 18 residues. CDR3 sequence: CASSQLISDRGGVSPLHF. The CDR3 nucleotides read TGTGCCAGCAGCCAATTAATATCTGACAGGGGAGGCGTCTCACCCCTCCACTTT.

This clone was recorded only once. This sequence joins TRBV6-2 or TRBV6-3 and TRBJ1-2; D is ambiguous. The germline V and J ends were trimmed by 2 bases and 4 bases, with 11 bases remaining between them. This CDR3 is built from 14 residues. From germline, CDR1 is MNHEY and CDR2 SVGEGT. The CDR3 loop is CASSYMGASYGYTF. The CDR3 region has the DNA TGTGCCAGCAGTTACATGGGAGCTTCCTATGGCTACACCTTC.

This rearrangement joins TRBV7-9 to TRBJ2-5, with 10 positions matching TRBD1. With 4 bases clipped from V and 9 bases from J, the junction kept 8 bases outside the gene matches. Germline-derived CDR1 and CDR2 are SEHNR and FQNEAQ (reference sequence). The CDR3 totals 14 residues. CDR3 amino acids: CASSSIRDRGPQYF. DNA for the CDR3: TGTGCCAGCAGCTCCATCCGGGACAGGGGCCCCCAGTACTTC.

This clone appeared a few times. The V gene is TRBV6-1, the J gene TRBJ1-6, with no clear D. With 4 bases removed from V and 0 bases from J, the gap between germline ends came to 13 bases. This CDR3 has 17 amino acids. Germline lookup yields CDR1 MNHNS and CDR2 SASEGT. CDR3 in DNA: TGTGCCAGCAGTGGTCCGACTCTCAGCTCCTATAATTCACCCCTCCACTTT. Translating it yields CASSGPTLSSYNSPLHF.

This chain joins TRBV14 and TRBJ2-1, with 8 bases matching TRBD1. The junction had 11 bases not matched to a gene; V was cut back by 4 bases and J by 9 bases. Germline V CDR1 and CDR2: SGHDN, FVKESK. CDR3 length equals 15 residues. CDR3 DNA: TGTGCCAGCAGCCGACGGACAGGGTTTGGTTCTGAGCAGTTCTTC. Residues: CASSRRTGFGSEQFF. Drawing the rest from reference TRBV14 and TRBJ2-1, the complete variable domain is EAGVTQFPSHSVIEKGQTVTLRCDPISGHDNLYWYRRVMGKEIKFLLHFVKESKQDESGMPNNRFLAERTGGTYSTLKVQPAELEDSGVYFCASSRRTGFGSEQFFGPGTRLTVL.

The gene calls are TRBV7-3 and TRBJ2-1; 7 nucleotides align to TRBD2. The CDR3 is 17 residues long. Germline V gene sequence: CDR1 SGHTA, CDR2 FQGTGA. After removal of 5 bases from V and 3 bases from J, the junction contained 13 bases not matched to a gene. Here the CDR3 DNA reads TGTGCCAGCAGCCCAAAGGCCGCGGGAGCCGTCTACAATGAGCAGTTCTTC. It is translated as CASSPKAAGAVYNEQFF.